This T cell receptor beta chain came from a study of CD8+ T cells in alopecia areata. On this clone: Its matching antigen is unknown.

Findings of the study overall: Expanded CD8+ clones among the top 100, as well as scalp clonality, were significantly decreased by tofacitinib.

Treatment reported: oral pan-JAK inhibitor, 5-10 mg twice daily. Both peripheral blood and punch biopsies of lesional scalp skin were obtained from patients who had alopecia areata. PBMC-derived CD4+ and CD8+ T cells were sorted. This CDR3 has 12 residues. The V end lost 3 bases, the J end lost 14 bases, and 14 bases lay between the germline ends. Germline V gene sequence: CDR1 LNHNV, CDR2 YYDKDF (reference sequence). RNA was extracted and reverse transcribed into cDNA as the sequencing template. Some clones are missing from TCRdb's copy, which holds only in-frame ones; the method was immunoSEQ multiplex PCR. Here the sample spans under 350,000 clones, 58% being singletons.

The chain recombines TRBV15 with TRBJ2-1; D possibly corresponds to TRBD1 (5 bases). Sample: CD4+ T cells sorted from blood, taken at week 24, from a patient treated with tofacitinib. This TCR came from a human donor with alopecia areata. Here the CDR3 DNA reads TGTGCCACCAGCAGGGCCCAGGGTGCGAAGTTCTTC. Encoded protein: CATSRAQGAKFF.